The source of this T cell receptor (beta chain) is a study of CD8 T cells in ankylosing spondylitis. TCRdb ran MiXCR on the 5' RACE reads and lists one entry per CDR3 protein. The sample consists of roughly 700,000 distinct CDR3 sequences, about 20% of them appearing once. This clonotype was seen more than once but under ten times. Antigen unknown. The study's findings and limits: One TCR beta motif, made up of 7 or 8 highly homologous variants, appeared characteristic of ankylosing spondylitis blood.

Germline assignment: CDR1 LGHNA and CDR2 YSLEER. CDR3 length: 15 residues. V lost 0 bases, J lost 3 bases, and 11 bases lay in between. This rearrangement joins TRBV4-3 to TRBJ1-1; TRBD1 might be the D (5 bases). The sequencing input was blood, either unsorted or a sorted T cell fraction (not recorded which). The receptor was derived from a male donor with ankylosing spondylitis. The CDR3 reads CASSQDDKGYTEAFF. The CDR3, as DNA: TGCGCCAGCAGCCAAGATGATAAGGGGTACACTGAAGCTTTCTTT.